These 26 T cell receptor beta chains were sequenced from one sample in a study of cytotoxic CD8 clonotypes in ibrutinib-treated CLL. Method: immunoSEQ multiplex PCR; TCRdb's copy keeps in-frame clones and lacks some. This sample yields hundreds of thousands of clones, of which 70% are seen a single time; less than 20% belongs to the top ten. This sample comprised PBMCs, obtained after 24 months of ibrutinib treatment. The receptors come from a human donor with chronic lymphocytic leukemia.

This clone was recorded only once. V gene TRBV2 combines with J gene TRBJ2-3; perhaps TRBD1 as D (6 bases). This CDR3 has 16 amino acids. CDR1 is SNHLY, CDR2 FYNNEI, per germline. V was pared by 8 bases and J by 4 bases, with 22 bases between. CDR3 bases: TGTGCCAGCCGCGGTCTTAGGGGCAGGGGCGCAGATACGCAGTATTTT. This translates into CASRGLRGRGADTQYF.

This chain joins TRBV6-6 and TRBJ1-5, with 9 bases fitting TRBD1. This CDR3 has 15 residues. Per germline, CDR1 MNHNY and CDR2 SVGAGI (reference sequence). With 8 bases clipped from V and 5 bases from J, the junction kept 10 bases outside the gene matches. The CDR3 loop is CASSKPGQGYQPQHF. For the CDR3, the DNA is TGTGCCAGCTCTAAGCCGGGACAGGGTTATCAGCCCCAGCATTTT.

The rearrangement links TRBV6-6 to TRBJ1-1; perhaps TRBD1 as D (6 bases). Per germline, CDR1 MNHNY and CDR2 SVGAGI (reference sequence). Between the trimmed V and J ends, which lost 4 bases and 5 bases, there was a span of 14 bases. The length of the CDR3 is 14 residues. The CDR3, as DNA: TGTGCCAGCAGTTTACCGGGACAAATTACTGAAGCTTTCTTT. Translating gives CASSLPGQITEAFF.

The chain is built from TRBV30 and TRBJ1-2, with 8 bases identical to TRBD1. Unmatched junction bases numbered 12, after V lost 5 bases and J lost 7 bases. The germline V gene has CDR1 GTSNPN and CDR2 SVGIG (reference sequence). The CDR3 is 14 residues long. CDR3 sequence (DNA): TGTGCCTGGTCGCAAACGGGACAGGCGGCTGGCTACACCTTC. Its translation is CAWSQTGQAAGYTF.

This chain connects TRBV28 to TRBJ2-7; 10 positions match TRBD1. Germline V lookup: CDR1 MDHEN, CDR2 SYDVKM. Trimming took 4 bases from V and 4 from J; bases not matched to a gene: 4. This CDR3 has 14 residues. The CDR3 nucleotides read TGTGCCAGCAGTTGGGACAGGGGTGAATACGAGCAGTACTTC. Translation: CASSWDRGEYEQYF.

This clone was observed once. This chain uses TRBV5-4 with TRBJ1-1, with no clear D. Germline CDR1 reads SGHNT; CDR2 reads YYREEE (reference sequence). V gave up 0 bases and J gave up 0 bases, with 9 bases separating them. This CDR3 contains 15 residues. The CDR3 reads CASSLVTVMNTEAFF. The CDR3 DNA reads as TGTGCCAGCAGCTTGGTAACGGTTATGAACACTGAAGCTTTCTTT.

The chain links TRBV5-1 to TRBJ1-1, with 8 nucleotides matching TRBD1. The ends lost 0 bases at V and 7 bases at J; junction bases unmatched: 11. The CDR3 sequence is 16 residues long. Per the germline V gene, CDR1 is SGHRS and CDR2 is YFSETQ. CDR3 sequence (DNA): TGCGCCAGCAGCTTGGATCCACCGCGGACAGGGCTTGAAGCTTTCTTT. It encodes CASSLDPPRTGLEAFF.

The sample holds many counts of this clone. As DNA, the CDR3 is TGCGCCAGCCGGACGGAATGGGACACCTCAACCCAGTACTTC. Amino acids: CASRTEWDTSTQYF. V usage is TRBV5-1 and J usage is TRBJ2-5; TRBD1 is a possible D gene (6 bases). Between the trimmed V and J ends, which lost 7 bases and 8 bases, there was a span of 21 bases. Looked up from germline, CDR1 is SGHRS and CDR2 is YFSETQ. The CDR3 sequence is 14 residues long.

This CDR3 is CASSAPGQGSGELFF. CDR3 nucleotide sequence: TGTGCCAGCAGCGCCCCGGGGCAGGGTTCCGGGGAGCTGTTTTTT. The chain couples TRBV7-8 to TRBJ2-2; possibly TRBD1 or TRBD2 for D (5 bases each). Germline V gene sequence: CDR1 SGHVS, CDR2 FQNEAQ. This CDR3 comprises 15 residues. The ends were cut back, 5 bases at V and 6 bases at J, with 16 bases in the middle. Supplemented by reference TRBV7-8 and TRBJ2-2, the full variable domain reads GAGVSQSPRYKVAKRGQDVALRCDPISGHVSLFWYQQALGQGPEFLTYFQNEAQLDKSGLPSDRFFAERPEGSVSTLKIQRTQQEDSAVYLCASSAPGQGSGELFFGEGSRLTVL.

The chain recombines TRBV29-1 with TRBJ1-1; D is uncertain. Germline V gene sequence: CDR1 SQVTM, CDR2 ANQGSEA. CDR3 length: 11 residues. V was cut by 3 bases and J by 7 bases, with 9 bases left in between. In DNA, the CDR3 is TGCAGCGTTGAGGCCCGGAGTGAAGCTTTCTTT. This sequence encodes CSVEARSEAFF.

This chain links TRBV15 with TRBJ1-1; D is undetermined. The V end lost 2 bases, the J end lost 11 bases, and 9 bases lay between the germline ends. From germline, CDR1 is LNHNV and CDR2 YYDKDF (reference sequence). The CDR3 consists of 11 residues. The CDR3 protein is CATSRPRAAFF. The CDR3 DNA follows: TGTGCCACCAGCAGACCAAGGGCTGCTTTCTTT.

This chain links TRBV10-1 with TRBJ2-2; TRBD2 is a possible D gene (6 bases). Per the germline V gene, CDR1 is WNHNN and CDR2 is SYGVQD (reference sequence). V was cut by 10 bases and J by 6 bases, with 12 bases left in between. The CDR3 is 12 residues long. CDR3 loop: CATGEGAGELFF. The CDR3 DNA reads TGCGCCACGGGAGAGGGCGCCGGGGAGCTGTTTTTT.

The chain joins TRBV7-6 to TRBJ2-5; 7 bases are shared with TRBD1. From germline, CDR1 is SGHVS and CDR2 FNYEAQ. With 1 base clipped from V and 4 bases from J, the junction kept 12 bases outside the gene matches. This CDR3 region has 17 residues. CDR3 DNA sequence: TGTGCCAGCAGCTTAGATTCGGAGACAGGGAAGGGAGAGACCCAGTACTTC. It is translated as CASSLDSETGKGETQYF. The entire variable domain, with the rest obtained from reference TRBV7-6 and TRBJ2-5, is as follows: GAGVSQSPRYKVTKRGQDVALRCDPISGHVSLYWYRQALGQGPEFLTYFNYEAQQDKSGLPNDRFSAERPEGSISTLTIQRTEQRDSAMYRCASSLDSETGKGETQYFGPGTRLLVL.

The genes are TRBV13 and TRBJ2-2; no reliable D call. Germline V lookup: CDR1 PRHDT, CDR2 FYEKMQ (reference sequence). This CDR3 comprises 11 residues. Trimming stripped 5 bases from V and 7 bases from J, with 5 bases between. CDR3 residues: CASSPIGELFF. DNA of the CDR3: TGTGCCAGCAGCCCCATCGGGGAGCTGTTTTTT.

The rearrangement links TRBV11-1 to TRBJ2-7, with TRBD1 matching over 8 bases. Germline CDR1 reads SGHAT; CDR2 reads FQDESV (reference sequence). The trim removed 1 base at V and 3 bases at J, leaving 5 bases unmatched. The CDR3 is 15 amino acids. The CDR3 sequence is CASSLVPGQDYEQYF. CDR3 bases: TGTGCCAGCAGCTTAGTCCCGGGACAGGACTACGAGCAGTACTTC.

This clone came up a few times. The gene calls are TRBV2 and TRBJ2-5, with TRBD2 as a possible D gene (6 bases). The V and J ends lost 1 base and 5 bases respectively, with 11 bases between them. The CDR3 spans 14 residues. In germline, CDR1 is SNHLY, CDR2 FYNNEI. The DNA for the CDR3 is TGTGCCAGCAGTGAAGGGACTACCCCGGAGACCCAGTACTTC. It specifies CASSEGTTPETQYF.

The chain carries TRBV7-9 and TRBJ2-1; perhaps TRBD2 as D (5 bases). V shed 5 bases and J shed 6 bases, with 8 bases lying between them. The CDR3 runs to 12 residues. CDR1 SEHNR and CDR2 FQNEAQ come from the germline V gene (reference sequence). CDR3: CASSPLANEQFF. The CDR3 nucleotides are TGTGCCAGCAGCCCCCTAGCCAATGAGCAGTTCTTC.

J is TRBJ2-7 and V is TRBV2; D perhaps matches TRBD2 (7 bases). Deletions cut 6 bases from V and 3 bases from J, with 18 bases between. The germline gives CDR1 SNHLY, CDR2 FYNNEI. The CDR3 totals 15 residues. The CDR3 bases are TGTGCCAGCAGAGCCTTCGGGGGGCCAAGCTACGAGCAGTACTTC. This translates into CASRAFGGPSYEQYF.

The chain links TRBV7-9 to TRBJ2-5; 10 positions agree with TRBD1. V was pared by 5 bases and J by 3 bases, with 6 bases of the junction left unmatched. The CDR3 runs to 15 residues. CDR1 is SEHNR and CDR2 is FQNEAQ in the germline V gene (reference sequence). For the CDR3, the DNA is TGTGCCAGCAGCCTCCCCGGGACAGGGGAAGAGACCCAGTACTTC. Amino acids: CASSLPGTGEETQYF.

The J gene is TRBJ2-7, the V gene TRBV19; 7 nucleotides line up with TRBD1. The trim removed 6 bases at V and 2 bases at J, leaving 7 bases unmatched. CDR3 length: 14 amino acids. Germline V gene sequence: CDR1 LNHDA, CDR2 SQIVND (reference sequence). CDR3 sequence (DNA): TGTGCCAGTAGGACACGAGGGGGCACCTACGAGCAGTACTTC. Translation gives CASRTRGGTYEQYF.

CDR3 amino acids: CASSPLRLAGASYEQYF. Written as DNA, the CDR3 is TGTGCCAGCAGTCCTCTCCGACTAGCGGGAGCCTCCTACGAGCAGTACTTC. The chain is built from TRBV27 and TRBJ2-7; 12 nucleotides match TRBD2. V trimming: 5 bases; J trimming: 0 bases; junction bases outside the gene matches: 8. Germline loops: CDR1 MNHEY, CDR2 SMNVEV (reference sequence). This CDR3 is 17 amino acids long.

The V gene is TRBV19, the J gene TRBJ2-7; unclear D gene. The ends were cut back, 4 bases at V and 1 base at J, with 8 bases in the middle. The CDR3 runs 13 residues. Germline lookup yields CDR1 LNHDA and CDR2 SQIVND (reference sequence). The CDR3 DNA follows: TGTGCCAGTAGTACCTCGGTGTCCTACGAGCAGTACTTC. This sequence encodes CASSTSVSYEQYF.

Comments on this clone: Other DNA sequences of this sample code for an identical CDR3. The CDR3 coding sequence is TGCGCCAGCAGCCCTACCGGGGAGGAGACCCAGTACTTC. Amino acids: CASSPTGEETQYF. The genes are TRBV5-1 and TRBJ2-5; TRBD2 might be the D (5 bases). V was pared by 4 bases and J by 5 bases, with 12 bases between. Germline V gene sequence: CDR1 SGHRS, CDR2 YFSETQ. This CDR3 contains 13 residues.

This clone was seen only a few times. J is TRBJ1-2 and V is TRBV6-5; D is perhaps TRBD1 (5 bases). The germline V and J ends were trimmed by 6 bases and 1 base, with 12 bases remaining between them. This CDR3 has 14 amino acids. Germline lookup yields CDR1 MNHEY and CDR2 SVGAGI. Here the CDR3 reads CASSRTGLNYGYTF. The CDR3 DNA reads as TGTGCCAGCAGCAGAACAGGACTTAACTATGGCTACACCTTC.

The chain combines TRBV2 with TRBJ2-7, with 8 bases matching TRBD1. The junction had 11 bases not matched to a gene; V was cut back by 6 bases and J by 4 bases. This CDR3 is 15 amino acids long. Germline V gives CDR1 SNHLY, CDR2 FYNNEI. The CDR3 protein is CASSRRGLGGYEQYF. CDR3 DNA sequence: TGTGCCAGCAGCCGCAGGGGGCTGGGGGGATACGAGCAGTACTTC.

This clone showed up just a few times. This chain links TRBV28 with TRBJ2-2; the D is unclear. This CDR3 is 14 amino acids long. Per germline, CDR1 MDHEN and CDR2 SYDVKM. V was pared by 3 bases and J by 3 bases, with 8 bases between. The CDR3 DNA reads TGTGCCAGCAGTTTGGCAAGGGACACCGGGGAGCTGTTTTTT. Protein product: CASSLARDTGELFF.